These T cell receptor beta chains were read from a single sample in a study of blood T cell repertoires in COVID-19. Sequenced by immunoSEQ multiplex PCR; TCRdb stores in-frame clones only, minus some. Here the sample spans around 450,000 clones, about 92% being singletons. The sequencing sample was made of PBMCs or T cells enriched from blood (not recorded which). The receptors stem from a man younger than 35 who had recovered from COVID-19. The CDR3 runs from the conserved cysteine through the conserved F or W. D genes are given only for firm matches. Rows may omit the clone size; those that give it use once, few, many or a size class.

TGTGCCAGTAGTAGCCGGACAGACACAGATACGCAGTATTTT CASSSRTDTDTQYF TRBV19 . . TRBJ2-3
TGTGCCAGCTCCAGGACAGGGAATTCACCCCTCCACTTT CASSRTGNSPLHF TRBV12-3/TRBV12-4 TRBD1 . TRBJ1-6
TGTGCCAGCAGCCCCAGGGGGCGCGTCTACGAGCAGTACTTC CASSPRGRVYEQYF TRBV5-5 TRBD1 . TRBJ2-7
TGTGCCAGCAGAAGCACAGCTAACTATGGCTACACCTTC CASRSTANYGYTF TRBV7-8 . . TRBJ1-2
TGCAGCGTTTCACAGGGGGCTGGAGATACGCAGTATTTT CSVSQGAGDTQYF TRBV29-1 TRBD1 . TRBJ2-3
TGTGCCAGCAGTCAACAGGGGGCGGGTGGCTACACCTTC CASSQQGAGGYTF TRBV2 TRBD1 . TRBJ1-2
TGCAGTGCTAGTCACAACAGGGTTCTGGACGCTGAAGCTTTCTTT CSASHNRVLDAEAFF TRBV20-1 . . TRBJ1-1
TGTGCCAGCAGTTTGGACAGGAACACTGAAGCTTTCTTT CASSLDRNTEAFF TRBV2 . . TRBJ1-1
TGTGCCAGCAGCAAGCTTAGCGGAGGCACAGATACGCAGTATTTT CASSKLSGGTDTQYF TRBV7-9 . . TRBJ2-3
TGTGCCAGCAGTGAAAGGACTGAGAACACCGGGGAGCTGTTTTTT CASSERTENTGELFF TRBV2 . once TRBJ2-2
TGTGCCAGCCGGGGACAGGGTGGCACTGAAGCTTTCTTT CASRGQGGTEAFF TRBV6-5 TRBD1 few TRBJ1-1
TGTGCCAGCAGCCGGGGGGCTAGCGGATCCTACGAGCAGTACTTC CASSRGASGSYEQYF TRBV14 . . TRBJ2-7
TGTGCCAGCAGTGAGCGGGGGGAGGGGCAGGCTTTCTTT CASSERGEGQAFF TRBV2 . . TRBJ1-1
TGCGCCAGCAGAAATCCGGGACAGGGGGAAACTGAAGCTTTCTTT CASRNPGQGETEAFF TRBV4-1 TRBD1 . TRBJ1-1
TGTGCCAGTAGTCAAACAGGGGCCTACGAGCAGTACTTC CASSQTGAYEQYF TRBV19 TRBD1 . TRBJ2-7
TGTGCCAGCAGCTTTGGATTAGCGTTCGAGCAGTACTTC CASSFGLAFEQYF TRBV7-2 . once TRBJ2-7
TGTGCCAGTAGTACACAGGTGGGCGGCTATGGCTACACCTTC CASSTQVGGYGYTF TRBV19 . . TRBJ1-2
TGTGCCAGCAGGGTGACTAGCGGGGCCCAGGGCGAGCAGTACTTC CASRVTSGAQGEQYF TRBV2 TRBD2 . TRBJ2-7
TGTGCCAGCAGCGGACAGGGCTTCTCTAATGAAAAACTGTTTTTT CASSGQGFSNEKLFF TRBV6-5 TRBD1 . TRBJ1-4
TGTGCCAGCAGCTCATTGGACAACTACGAGCAGTACTTC CASSSLDNYEQYF TRBV5-6 . . TRBJ2-7
TGTGCCAGCGCGGAAACAAGCACAGATACGCAGTATTTT CASAETSTDTQYF TRBV6-6 . . TRBJ2-3
TGTGCTAGTGGTTTGGCTAACAATCAGCCCCAGCATTTT CASGLANNQPQHF TRBV12-5 . . TRBJ1-5
TGTGCCAGCAGCGCTGCCCCGGGGGGGGCTGAAGGGAGTGAGAACTATGGCTACACCTTC CASSAAPGGAEGSENYGYTF TRBV9 . . TRBJ1-2
TGCGCCAGCAGCCCTGGGGGGGGAGGCAATCAGCCCCAGCATTTT CASSPGGGGNQPQHF TRBV5-1 . . TRBJ1-5
TGTGCCAGCAGCGTAGACAGTAACTATGGCTACACCTTC CASSVDSNYGYTF TRBV9 . . TRBJ1-2
TGTGCCACTGCAGGGGAGCCTGAAGCTTTCTTT CATAGEPEAFF TRBV7-6 . once TRBJ1-1
TGTGCCAGTAGTATTAGTCTTGGTGATACGCATTCTCCACCCCTCCACTTT CASSISLGDTHSPPLHF TRBV19 . . TRBJ1-6
TGTGCCAGCAAACAGGGGCAGGGTAGTCAGCCCCAGCATTTT CASKQGQGSQPQHF TRBV2 TRBD1 . TRBJ1-5
TGTGCCAGCAGCCTTCTGACAGGGGGCAATCAGCCCCAGCATTTT CASSLLTGGNQPQHF TRBV28 TRBD1 . TRBJ1-5
TGCGCCAGCAGCTTGTTAGGTGCGGGATCTGAAGCTTTCTTT CASSLLGAGSEAFF TRBV5-1 . . TRBJ1-1
TGCGCCAGCAGACTCTGGGGACTAGCGGGAGAAGGGGCGGAGACCCAGTACTTC CASRLWGLAGEGAETQYF TRBV5-1 TRBD2 few TRBJ2-5
TGTGCCAGCAGCTTGGGTCGGGACTATAGCACAGATACGCAGTATTTT CASSLGRDYSTDTQYF TRBV5-8 TRBD2 few TRBJ2-3
TGTGCCAGCAGTCGAGGGACAGACAATGAGCAGTTCTTC CASSRGTDNEQFF TRBV5-6 TRBD1 . TRBJ2-1
TGTGCCACCAGCCGACTAGCGGGAGGGCTCCAGCAGTATTTT CATSRLAGGLQQYF TRBV15 TRBD2 . TRBJ2-3
TGTGCCACCTCGTATAGCGGGGAGGGGACAGATACGCAGTATTTT CATSYSGEGTDTQYF TRBV10-3 TRBD2 . TRBJ2-3
TGTGCCAGCTCACGCGCGGGGCGCACAGATACGCAGTATTTT CASSRAGRTDTQYF TRBV18 . . TRBJ2-3
TGTGCCAGCAGTCCACGGACAGGTGGGGAAAAACTGTTTTTT CASSPRTGGEKLFF TRBV27 TRBD1 . TRBJ1-4
TGCAGCGTTGGTCCTAGCGCCTACGAGCAGTACTTC CSVGPSAYEQYF TRBV29-1 . . TRBJ2-7
TGCGCCAGCAGCTTGGAAGGCCTAGGACAGCCCCAGCATTTT CASSLEGLGQPQHF TRBV5-1 . . TRBJ1-5
TGCGCCAGCACTGAGATAGGGAGGCCTGGAAACACCATATATTTT CASTEIGRPGNTIYF TRBV4-1 . . TRBJ1-3
TGTGCCAGTAGTTCCCCGCGCAGGGTAAAGGGCACTGAAGCTTTCTTT CASSSPRRVKGTEAFF TRBV19 . . TRBJ1-1
TGCGCCAGCAGCCAAGTGTTAGCGGGGGTCCGCCTGCCCGACACAGATACGCAGTATTTT CASSQVLAGVRLPDTDTQYF TRBV4-1 TRBD2 . TRBJ2-3
TGCAGCGTCGGACATGGAACTGAAGCTTTCTTT CSVGHGTEAFF TRBV29-1 . . TRBJ1-1
TGTGCCAGCAGTTTCGACAGACCCTTAGCTAACTATGGCTACACCTTC CASSFDRPLANYGYTF TRBV28 . . TRBJ1-2
TGTGCCAGCAGTGAGCTAGCGGGACCCCAAGAGACCCAGTACTTC CASSELAGPQETQYF TRBV6-1 TRBD2 . TRBJ2-5
TGCGCCAGCAGCTTCGGGACCGGGGGGGACACTGAAGCTTTCTTT CASSFGTGGDTEAFF TRBV5-1 . . TRBJ1-1
TGTGCCAGCAGCCGCATGACTACAGTGGATGGAAACACCATATATTTT CASSRMTTVDGNTIYF TRBV7-9 . . TRBJ1-3
TGTGCCAGCAGCCAAGGTAGGACAGACTTCTCTGGGGCCAACGTCCTGACTTTC CASSQGRTDFSGANVLTF TRBV3-1/TRBV3-2 . . TRBJ2-6
TGTGCCAGCAGCCAAGGCCAGAACTATGGCTACACCTTC CASSQGQNYGYTF TRBV3-1/TRBV3-2 . once TRBJ1-2
TGTGCCAGCAGGGGGATCTCCCTAGCGGCTCGCTCCTACAATGAGCAGTTCTTC CASRGISLAARSYNEQFF TRBV28 TRBD2 . TRBJ2-1
TGTGCCAGCAGTTATAGCTGGGATCAGCCCCAGCATTTT CASSYSWDQPQHF TRBV6-5 . . TRBJ1-5
TGTGCCAGCAGTTTTTCGTCCGAGCAGTACTTC CASSFSSEQYF TRBV28 . . TRBJ2-7
TGTGCCAGTAGTATATCCGGGGGAGGCTACACCTTC CASSISGGGYTF TRBV19 . . TRBJ1-2
TGTGCCAGCAGTACCCAGGACAGGCTTGAGCAGTTCTTC CASSTQDRLEQFF TRBV28 TRBD1 many TRBJ2-1
TGTGCCAGCAGTTTCGGCAGGTTTGATTCACCCCTCCACTTT CASSFGRFDSPLHF TRBV27 . . TRBJ1-6
TGTGCCATCAGTCCTTCCACAGGGGGCGGGGAGACCCAGTACTTC CAISPSTGGGETQYF TRBV10-3 TRBD1 . TRBJ2-5
TGTGCCACCAGCAGCCCCTGGGGCAGGTTGGGTCAGCCCCAGCATTTT CATSSPWGRLGQPQHF TRBV15 . . TRBJ1-5
TGCAGCGTAGTTGGAGGGGCCTCCGGGGCCAACGTCCTGACTTTC CSVVGGASGANVLTF TRBV29-1 . once TRBJ2-6